The 12 T cell receptor beta chains in this list originate from one sample, sequenced in a study of shared clonotypes between healthy human individuals (dated by TCRdb to about 2020). Libraries came from the immunoSEQ multiplex PCR assay. TCRdb retrieved this table from immuneACCESS and kept in-frame rearrangements only. Not all clones are present; in checked studies, unresolved V genes account for under half, and no reason is known for the remainder. The table for this sample lists around 530,000 clones; roughly 79% of them were counted only once. The ten largest clones represent about 12% of the sample. The sequencing sample was made of PBMCs. The source is a woman in her thirties or forties in good health. Some clones in this sample may be carry-over from other donors' samples.

This clone appeared a single time. The chain employs TRBV28 and TRBJ2-5; a weak D match, TRBD1 (6 bases). This CDR3 region has 14 residues. Between the trimmed V and J ends, which lost 6 bases and 4 bases, there was a span of 15 bases. Per germline, CDR1 MDHEN and CDR2 SYDVKM. For the CDR3, the DNA is TGTGCCAGCAGCCTCTGGGGGCTAGGAGAGACCCAGTACTTC. It specifies CASSLWGLGETQYF.

A single count supports this clone. This chain joins TRBV25-1 and TRBJ2-7; possibly TRBD2 for D (6 bases). Germline V lookup: CDR1 MGHDK, CDR2 SYGVNS. V lost 5 bases to trimming and J lost 0 bases, with 8 bases between them. The CDR3 is made up of 13 amino acids. The CDR3 here is CASSFGGSYEQYF. The CDR3 nucleotides are TGTGCCAGCAGTTTCGGGGGCTCCTACGAGCAGTACTTC.

The chain links TRBV30 to TRBJ2-5; possibly TRBD1 or TRBD2 for D (7 bases each). Germline loops: CDR1 GTSNPN, CDR2 SVGIG (reference sequence). The V and J ends lost 2 bases and 5 bases respectively, with 18 bases between them. This CDR3 is 15 amino acids long. CDR3 bases: TGTGCCTGGAGTCCGAGCCCTCAGGGGGGGGAGACCCAGTACTTC. Protein: CAWSPSPQGGETQYF.

As to this clone: It differs at one base from a far larger clone, so likely a read error. At the DNA level, this CDR3 is encoded by other sequences in the same sample as well. The V and J genes are TRBV30 and TRBJ1-5; D is possibly TRBD1 (5 bases). This CDR3 contains 15 residues. CDR1 and CDR2 from the germline V gene are GTSNPN and SVGIG (reference sequence). The CDR3 loop is CAWSTGQLDNQPQHF. The CDR3 DNA reads TGTGCCTGGAGTACGGGGCAGCTAGACAATCAGCCCCAGCACTTT.

Comment on this clone: This same CDR3 is encoded by further DNA sequences in the sample. The J gene is TRBJ1-1, the V gene TRBV28; D perhaps matches TRBD1 (5 bases). From germline, CDR1 is MDHEN and CDR2 SYDVKM. Between the trimmed V and J ends, which lost 4 bases and 1 base, there was a span of 7 bases. CDR3 length: 13 residues. Here the CDR3 reads CASSWGPNTEAFF. As DNA, the CDR3 is TGTGCCAGCAGTTGGGGACCGAACACTGAAGCTTTCTTT.

This clone was found many times. J is TRBJ1-2 and V is TRBV5-4; the D gene is possibly TRBD1 (5 bases). Germline values: CDR1 SGHNT, CDR2 YYREEE (reference sequence). The CDR3 length is 16 residues. The ends were cut back, 0 bases at V and 3 bases at J, with 15 bases in the middle. As DNA, the CDR3 is TGTGCCAGCAGCTTGGAGTCTGAGGGGTCTTACTATGGCTACACCTTC. This encodes CASSLESEGSYYGYTF.

This rearrangement joins TRBV28 to TRBJ2-1; D unresolved. The CDR3 sequence is 15 residues long. CDR1 MDHEN and CDR2 SYDVKM come from the germline V gene. Trimming removed 4 bases at V and 4 bases at J, with 14 bases between. The chain's CDR3 is CASSWEAIRYNEQFF. CDR3 nucleotides: TGTGCCAGCAGTTGGGAAGCGATTAGGTACAATGAGCAGTTCTTC.

V usage is TRBV9 and J usage is TRBJ1-1; 7 nucleotides align to TRBD1. Germline loops: CDR1 SGDLS, CDR2 YYNGEE. V lost 1 base and J lost 8; bases outside the gene matches: 8. The CDR3 extends over 14 amino acids. In nucleotides, the CDR3 is TGTGCCAGCAGCGTAACCCCGACAGGGACCGAAGCTTTCTTT. It is translated as CASSVTPTGTEAFF.

The gene calls are TRBV5-4 and TRBJ2-7; 8 bases line up with TRBD1. V gave up 0 bases and J gave up 2 bases; unmatched junction bases: 1. CDR1 SGHNT and CDR2 YYREEE come from the germline V gene (reference sequence). The CDR3 is 14 residues long. DNA for the CDR3: TGTGCCAGCAGCTTGGGGACAGGGACCTACGAGCAGTACTTC. Residues: CASSLGTGTYEQYF.

This clone occurred once. The V and J genes are TRBV20-1 and TRBJ2-7; D unclear. The V end was cut by 4 bases, the J end by 1 base, with 5 bases between. Per germline, CDR1 DFQATT and CDR2 SNEGSKA (reference sequence). The CDR3 contains 11 residues. The CDR3 region is CSAIESYEQYF. CDR3 in DNA: TGCAGTGCTATCGAGTCCTACGAGCAGTACTTC.

V and J are TRBV28 and TRBJ2-4, with TRBD2 identical over 13 bases. CDR3 length: 18 residues. The junction had 7 bases not matched to a gene; V was cut back by 5 bases and J by 0 bases. Per the germline V gene, CDR1 is MDHEN and CDR2 is SYDVKM. For the CDR3, the DNA is TGTGCCAGCAGTCCAGGGACTAGCGGGAAGATAGCCAAAAACATTCAGTACTTC. It encodes CASSPGTSGKIAKNIQYF.

This clone was seen only once. CDR3 region: CASSLGADNQPQHF. CDR3 sequence (DNA): TGCGCCAGCAGCTTAGGGGCCGATAATCAGCCCCAGCATTTT. The V gene is TRBV5-1, the J gene TRBJ1-5; a possible D gene is TRBD1 (5 bases). CDR1 SGHRS and CDR2 YFSETQ come from the germline V gene. The CDR3 spans 14 residues. The V end lost 2 bases, the J end lost 4 bases, and 10 bases lay between the germline ends.